Listed below are T cell receptor beta chains from one sample, sequenced in a study of T cell responses to AZD1222 COVID-19 vaccine. TCRdb's table, derived via immunoSEQ multiplex PCR, lists solely in-frame clones and lacks some. This sample carries about 140,000 clones, around 90% of them seen once, and the ten largest clones take about 4.9%. The specimen comprised peripheral blood, sampled 28 days after the second dose of the MenACWY control vaccine. The receptors shown here come from an adult who received the MenACWY meningococcal vaccine as a control. The CDR3 runs from the conserved cysteine through the conserved F or W. A D gene is named only where the DNA matches it firmly. The size entry is marked missing in some rows and otherwise reads once, few, many or a size class.

size	J	D	V	CDR3	DNA
-	TRBJ2-1	-	TRBV28	CASSLSRGGLHNEQFF	TGTGCCAGCAGTTTATCTCGGGGCGGATTGCACAATGAGCAGTTCTTC
-	TRBJ1-2	-	TRBV11-2	CASSLGTDYGYTF	TGTGCCAGCAGCTTAGGGACAGACTATGGCTACACCTTC
medium-sized	TRBJ2-5	-	TRBV12-3/TRBV12-4	CASSRNRWETQYF	TGTGCCAGCAGTCGAAATAGATGGGAGACCCAGTACTTC
-	TRBJ2-5	-	TRBV6-1	CASSEAQGEWETQYF	TGTGCCAGCAGTGAAGCCCAGGGCGAGTGGGAGACCCAGTACTTC
-	TRBJ2-2	-	TRBV5-4	CASSLHQNTGELFF	TGTGCCAGCAGCTTGCACCAGAACACCGGGGAGCTGTTTTTT
-	TRBJ2-5	-	TRBV20-1	CSAGLPETQYF	TGCAGTGCTGGGCTCCCCGAGACCCAGTACTTC
-	TRBJ2-7	-	TRBV5-1	CASSLTSTYEQYF	TGCGCCAGCAGCTTGACAAGTACCTACGAGCAGTACTTC
-	TRBJ1-1	-	TRBV15	CATSRDTNTEAFF	TGTGCCACCAGCAGAGACACGAACACTGAAGCTTTCTTT
-	TRBJ1-1	-	TRBV6-2/TRBV6-3	CASSFPGSNTEAFF	TGTGCCAGCAGTTTTCCGGGCTCAAACACTGAAGCTTTCTTT
once	TRBJ2-1	-	TRBV18	CASSPLSYNEQFF	TGTGCCAGCTCACCCCTCTCCTACAATGAGCAGTTCTTC
-	TRBJ1-5	-	TRBV5-1	CASSLEGAGQPQHF	TGCGCCAGCAGCTTGGAAGGGGCTGGTCAGCCCCAGCATTTT
-	TRBJ1-1	TRBD1	TRBV19	CATWDRSVNTEAFF	TGTGCCACTTGGGACAGGTCTGTGAACACTGAAGCTTTCTTT
-	TRBJ1-2	TRBD1	TRBV5-1	CASSSTGDYGYTF	TGCGCCAGCAGCTCGACAGGGGACTATGGCTACACCTTC
-	TRBJ2-1	TRBD2	TRBV7-9	CASSFGTSGTRDEQFF	TGTGCCAGCAGCTTCGGGACTAGCGGGACTAGGGATGAGCAGTTCTTC
-	TRBJ1-2	TRBD1	TRBV6-2/TRBV6-3	CASSYRGQGYGYTF	TGTGCCAGCAGTTACCGGGGACAGGGCTATGGCTACACCTTC
-	TRBJ1-1	TRBD1	TRBV4-3	CASSQDLYRGTEAFF	TGCGCCAGCAGCCAAGACTTGTACAGGGGGACTGAAGCTTTCTTT
-	TRBJ1-2	TRBD1	TRBV29-1	CSVEPGGNGYTF	TGCAGCGTGGAACCAGGGGGAAATGGCTACACCTTC
-	TRBJ2-5	-	TRBV11-2	CASSLVGGGTQETQYF	TGTGCCAGCAGCTTAGTCGGCGGCGGGACCCAAGAGACCCAGTACTTC
-	TRBJ1-2	-	TRBV5-1	CASSLTGSKDYGYTF	TGCGCCAGCAGCTTAACAGGGTCTAAGGACTATGGCTACACCTTC
-	TRBJ2-2	-	TRBV3-1/TRBV3-2	CASSHHSGELFF	TGTGCCAGCAGCCACCACTCCGGGGAGCTGTTTTTT
many	TRBJ1-5	-	TRBV28	CASSLQGFNQPQHF	TGTGCCAGCAGTTTACAGGGGTTTAATCAGCCCCAGCATTTT
-	TRBJ2-3	TRBD2	TRBV7-3	CASSLLAGVFTDTQYF	TGTGCCAGCAGCTTACTGGCGGGAGTTTTCACAGATACGCAGTATTTT
-	TRBJ1-3	-	TRBV2	CASSERQRNTIYF	TGTGCCAGCAGTGAACGGCAACGTAACACCATATATTTT
-	TRBJ1-2	-	TRBV5-6	CASNVWGGDGYTF	TGTGCCAGCAACGTCTGGGGAGGCGATGGCTACACCTTC
-	TRBJ1-5	TRBD1	TRBV20-1	CSASAGTGSNQPQHF	TGCAGTGCTAGTGCTGGGACAGGTAGCAATCAGCCCCAGCATTTT
-	TRBJ2-2	TRBD2	TRBV28	CASSYPSGTSGRVNTGELFF	TGTGCCAGCAGTTACCCCTCCGGGACTAGCGGGAGGGTGAACACCGGGGAGCTGTTTTTT
few	TRBJ1-5	-	TRBV2	CASSEVTGYQPQHF	TGTGCCAGCAGTGAAGTAACGGGTTATCAGCCCCAGCATTTT
-	TRBJ2-1	TRBD2	TRBV6-2/TRBV6-3	CASSRGGPSSYNEQFF	TGTGCCAGCAGCCGCGGGGGGCCGAGCTCCTACAATGAGCAGTTCTTC
once	TRBJ2-7	TRBD1	TRBV12-3/TRBV12-4	CASSAGQGAGQYF	TGTGCCAGCAGTGCTGGACAGGGGGCTGGGCAGTACTTC
-	TRBJ2-7	-	TRBV28	CASGSVGVGTYEQYF	TGTGCCAGCGGTTCTGTAGGAGTCGGCACCTACGAGCAGTACTTC
-	TRBJ1-1	-	TRBV12-3/TRBV12-4	CASKRQNTEAFF	TGTGCCAGCAAAAGACAGAACACTGAAGCTTTCTTT
-	TRBJ1-2	-	TRBV9	CASSVDGASWRGYTF	TGTGCCAGCAGCGTAGACGGTGCTAGCTGGAGGGGCTACACCTTC
-	TRBJ2-7	TRBD1	TRBV2	CASGRDSTYEQYF	TGTGCCAGCGGAAGGGACAGCACCTACGAGCAGTACTTC
-	TRBJ2-5	TRBD1	TRBV15	CATSSPTGKRTQYF	TGTGCCACCAGCAGCCCGACAGGGAAGAGGACCCAGTACTTC
-	TRBJ1-4	-	TRBV7-9	CASSLGPRGQEEKLFF	TGTGCCAGCAGCTTAGGACCACGGGGCCAGGAGGAAAAACTGTTTTTT
-	TRBJ1-6	-	TRBV4-3	CASSQAQGIVASPLHF	TGCGCCAGCAGCCAAGCCCAGGGGATAGTAGCCTCACCCCTCCACTTT
-	TRBJ2-4	-	TRBV29-1	CSVVWVPKVDIQYF	TGCAGCGTAGTGTGGGTTCCTAAAGTGGACATTCAGTACTTC
-	TRBJ1-6	-	TRBV4-3	CASSQLQNSPLHF	TGCGCCAGCAGCCAGCTACAGAATTCACCCCTCCACTTT
-	TRBJ2-5	-	TRBV3-1/TRBV3-2	CASSQSWKGETQYF	TGTGCCAGCAGCCAGAGTTGGAAAGGGGAGACCCAGTACTTC
-	TRBJ1-5	-	TRBV7-2	CASSLQAKSNQPQHF	TGTGCCAGCAGCTTACAGGCGAAGAGTAATCAGCCCCAGCATTTT
-	TRBJ1-3	-	TRBV9	CASSVAGYGNTIYF	TGTGCCAGCAGCGTAGCTGGGTATGGAAACACCATATATTTT
-	TRBJ2-7	-	TRBV11-3	CASSLGGGVGYEQYF	TGTGCCAGCAGCTTAGGAGGCGGGGTTGGCTACGAGCAGTACTTC
-	TRBJ2-7	-	TRBV18	CASSPSTTRRREQYF	TGTGCCAGCTCACCATCAACAACGAGGCGGCGCGAGCAGTACTTC
-	TRBJ2-3	TRBD2	TRBV4-2	CASSQDFGTSGQGTQYF	TGTGCCAGCAGCCAGGATTTTGGCACTAGCGGGCAGGGTACGCAGTATTTT
-	TRBJ2-1	-	TRBV7-2	CASSLGSARRKFF	TGTGCCAGCAGCCTAGGGAGCGCCCGTAGAAAGTTCTTC
-	TRBJ2-7	TRBD2	TRBV5-1	CASSLGSGRYEQYF	TGCGCCAGCAGCTTGGGTAGCGGGAGATACGAGCAGTACTTC
few	TRBJ2-7	-	TRBV7-8	CASSLSTDYEQYF	TGTGCCAGCAGCTTATCGACAGACTACGAGCAGTACTTC
-	TRBJ1-6	-	TRBV28	CASSPRAYNSPLHF	TGTGCCAGCAGCCCACGGGCGTATAATTCACCCCTCCACTTT
-	TRBJ2-1	-	TRBV12-3/TRBV12-4	CASSRVNEQFF	TGTGCCAGCAGTAGGGTCAATGAGCAGTTCTTC
-	TRBJ1-4	-	TRBV7-8	CASTPGWGLPLFF	TGTGCCAGCACCCCAGGGTGGGGCCTACCTCTGTTTTTT
-	TRBJ2-7	-	TRBV9	CASSRFTSSSYEQYF	TGTGCCAGCAGTCGGTTTACATCCTCCTCCTACGAGCAGTACTTC
-	TRBJ2-5	-	TRBV5-5	CASSKKEQKAETQYF	TGTGCCAGCAGCAAGAAGGAGCAGAAGGCGGAGACCCAGTACTTC
-	TRBJ1-5	TRBD1	TRBV2	CASSRGGSGNQPQHF	TGTGCCAGCAGTAGAGGGGGCTCAGGCAATCAGCCCCAGCATTTT
-	TRBJ1-6	-	TRBV9	CASSVAVTYNSPLHF	TGTGCCAGCAGCGTAGCCGTCACCTATAATTCACCCCTCCACTTT
-	TRBJ1-5	-	TRBV6-2/TRBV6-3	CASSHRDQPQHF	TGTGCCAGCAGTCACAGGGACCAGCCCCAGCATTTT